This TCR beta chain was documented in a study of blood T cell repertoires in COVID-19. As for the study in general: T cells, B-cell-depleted T cells, or PBMCs supplied cDNA or gDNA.

The CDR3 has 13 residues. The V and J ends lost 1 base and 5 bases respectively, with 11 bases between them. Germline V gene data show CDR1 as GTSNPN and CDR2 as SVGIG (reference sequence). Produced via immunoSEQ multiplex PCR; TCRdb's table is partial and in-frame only. The table records 150,000 or so clones, about 80% of them present only once. The TCR comes from a woman in her fifties or sixties with acute or convalescent COVID-19. Source material: peripheral blood. This chain links TRBV30 with TRBJ1-2; D may be TRBD1 (5 bases). The CDR3 here is CAWSGQTYYGYTF. CDR3 nucleotide sequence: TGTGCCTGGAGTGGACAGACTTATTATGGCTACACCTTC.